The T cell receptor beta chain under discussion was sequenced for a study of T cells after yellow fever vaccination. Study-wide results and limits: In post-booster samples, most primary-vaccination clones reappeared (about 95% CD4, about 91% CD8).

CDR1 and CDR2 (germline): KGHSH, LQKENI. The CDR3 is made up of 14 amino acids. V dropped 2 bases and J dropped 2; count of bases not matched to a gene: 1. They built TCR cDNA with 5'RACE template switching, a step that put in a universal primer site and UMIs. TCRdb reprocessed the 5' RACE reads via MiXCR and lists one record per CDR3 protein. The sample lists around 65,000 distinct CDR3 sequences, 5.5% to 7.5% occurring once. In this sample, this clonotype turned up many times. The antigen is undetermined. The source of this sequence is a man between 18 and 29 years old who received the YFV17D yellow fever vaccine. The sequenced sample was CD4+ T cells sorted from PBMCs, obtained around 15 days after the first yellow fever vaccination. The V gene is TRBV18, the J gene TRBJ2-3, with 7 bases identical to TRBD1. CDR3 sequence (DNA): TGTGCCAGCTCACCAGGGACAGACACAGATACGCAGTATTTT. It codes for CASSPGTDTDTQYF.